These 16 T cell receptor beta chains share one sample of origin, sequenced in a study of blood T cell repertoires in COVID-19. The assay was immunoSEQ multiplex PCR, and TCRdb's table has in-frame clones only and misses some. The repertoire holds roughly 99,000 clones, with approximately 88% as singletons. The source material was peripheral blood. Receptors originate from a man over 45 with active or convalescent COVID-19.

The genes are TRBV2 and TRBJ1-1, with TRBD1 matching 7 bases. V lost 8 bases and J lost 1; bases outside the gene matches: 10. The germline V gene has CDR1 SNHLY and CDR2 FYNNEI. The CDR3 spans 15 residues. The CDR3 nucleotides read TGTGCCAGCGGGTTAGGACAGGCTTCGAACACTGAAGCTTTCTTT. Its protein is CASGLGQASNTEAFF.

The chain is built from TRBV6-5 and TRBJ2-7, with a tentative D call TRBD2 (6 bases). CDR1 MNHEY and CDR2 SVGAGI come from the germline V gene. This CDR3 has 15 residues. Deletions cut 2 bases from V and 2 bases from J, with 13 bases between. The CDR3 spells CASSYGVGLPYEQYF. CDR3 DNA sequence: TGTGCCAGCAGTTACGGGGTGGGACTCCCCTACGAGCAGTACTTC.

J is TRBJ2-5 and V is TRBV14, with TRBD1 matching 7 bases. V lost 6 bases to trimming and J lost 4 bases; unmatched junction nucleotides: 11. The CDR3 covers 15 residues. The germline V gene has CDR1 SGHDN and CDR2 FVKESK. The chain's CDR3 is CASSEGAGKSETQYF. In DNA form, the CDR3 reads TGTGCCAGCAGTGAGGGGGCAGGGAAATCAGAGACCCAGTACTTC.

V is TRBV6-1 and J is TRBJ1-5; D gene uncertain. Looked up from germline, CDR1 is MNHNS and CDR2 is SASEGT. V shed 1 base and J shed 4 bases, with 11 bases lying between them. The CDR3 contains 15 residues. DNA for the CDR3: TGTGCCAGCAGTGAAGGTGGAGGGCGGAATCAGCCCCAGCATTTT. This codes for CASSEGGGRNQPQHF.

The chain employs TRBV24-1 and TRBJ2-1; 8 bases are a match to TRBD2. J lost 0 bases, V lost 4 bases, and 1 base had no gene match. The germline CDR1 and CDR2 sequences are KGHDR and SFDVKD. This CDR3 comprises 15 residues. As DNA, the CDR3 is TGTGCCACCAGTGAAGGGACTAGCTCCTACAATGAGCAGTTCTTC. Protein sequence: CATSEGTSSYNEQFF.

V and J are TRBV9 and TRBJ2-3, with D perhaps TRBD2 (6 bases). Per the germline V gene, CDR1 is SGDLS and CDR2 is YYNGEE. V gave up 0 bases and J gave up 2 bases, with 7 bases separating them. CDR3 size: 14 residues. CDR3 amino acids: CASSVEGLTDTQYF. The CDR3 bases are TGTGCCAGCAGCGTAGAGGGACTCACAGATACGCAGTATTTT.

This sequence joins TRBV6-6 and TRBJ1-1; D is ambiguous. CDR3 length equals 12 residues. The germline V gene encodes CDR1 MNHNY and CDR2 SVGAGI (reference sequence). V lost 6 bases to trimming and J lost 4 bases, with 9 bases between them. The CDR3 loop reads CASRLGPTEAFF. Here the CDR3 DNA reads TGTGCCAGCAGGCTTGGGCCCACTGAAGCTTTCTTT.

V gene TRBV5-1 combines with J gene TRBJ1-1; 9 positions match TRBD1. The CDR3 is 13 amino acids. Germline lookup yields CDR1 SGHRS and CDR2 YFSETQ. With 4 bases clipped from V and 12 bases from J, the junction kept 10 bases outside the gene matches. As DNA, the CDR3 is TGCGCCAGCAGCCAAACAGGGGGCGAAACAACTTTCTTT. It yields the protein CASSQTGGETTFF.

The CDR3 nucleotides read TGTGCCAGCAGTTCCCCGGGGTTGCCCCAGCATTTT. Protein sequence: CASSSPGLPQHF. The genes are TRBV28 and TRBJ1-5; D is unclear. V lost 4 bases, J lost 9 bases, and 10 bases lay in between. CDR3 length: 12 amino acids. The germline V gene has CDR1 MDHEN and CDR2 SYDVKM. Filled out from reference TRBV28 and TRBJ1-5, the complete variable domain reads DVKVTQSSRYLVKRTGEKVFLECVQDMDHENMFWYRQDPGLGLRLIYFSYDVKMKEKGDIPEGYSVSREKKERFSLILESASTNQTSMYLCASSSPGLPQHFGDGTRLSIL.

The chain couples TRBV12-3 or TRBV12-4 to TRBJ2-7; maybe TRBD2 (5 bases). The CDR3 has 13 residues. V gave up 5 bases and J gave up 7 bases, with 15 bases separating them. DNA for the CDR3: TGTGCCAGCAGTCCGGCGGGCCGGGGAGAGCAGTACTTC. Translating it yields CASSPAGRGEQYF.

The genes are TRBV27 and TRBJ2-1, with 8 bases fitting TRBD2. The germline gives CDR1 MNHEY, CDR2 SMNVEV (reference sequence). The CDR3 totals 15 residues. Losses at the gene ends were 4 bases for V and 4 bases for J; bases not matched to a gene: 6. The CDR3 region is CASSSLAAGYNEQFF. In DNA form, the CDR3 reads TGTGCCAGCAGTTCACTAGCGGCTGGATACAATGAGCAGTTCTTC.

This clone was seen a handful of times. The chain has TRBV5-5 and TRBJ2-1; the D gene is possibly TRBD2 (5 bases). V shed 0 bases and J shed 10 bases, with 17 bases lying between them. The CDR3 runs 15 residues. Germline V CDR1 and CDR2: SGHKS, YYEKEE (reference sequence). CDR3 sequence reads: CASSLDTTVSGEQFF. The CDR3 nucleotides are TGTGCCAGCAGCTTGGACACAACGGTGAGCGGAGAGCAGTTCTTC.

The chain is built from TRBV6-5 and TRBJ1-1, with TRBD1 as a possible D gene (5 bases). Trimming removed 7 bases from V and 0 bases from J, with 12 bases in between. This CDR3 is built from 14 residues. Germline CDR1 MNHEY, CDR2 SVGAGI. CDR3 region: CASTIAGVNTEAFF. Written as DNA, the CDR3 is TGTGCCAGCACAATAGCGGGGGTGAACACTGAAGCTTTCTTT.

The J gene is TRBJ1-4, the V gene TRBV28; 10 bases map to TRBD1. Germline values: CDR1 MDHEN, CDR2 SYDVKM. Trimming removed 9 bases from V and 8 bases from J; junction bases left unmatched: 9. There are 14 residues in the CDR3. CDR3 in amino acids: CASRQGALPEKLFF. CDR3 in DNA: TGTGCCAGTCGACAGGGGGCGCTTCCAGAAAAACTGTTTTTT. The entire variable domain, with the rest obtained from reference TRBV28 and TRBJ1-4, is as follows: DVKVTQSSRYLVKRTGEKVFLECVQDMDHENMFWYRQDPGLGLRLIYFSYDVKMKEKGDIPEGYSVSREKKERFSLILESASTNQTSMYLCASRQGALPEKLFFGSGTQLSVL.

The gene calls are TRBV6-5 and TRBJ2-7; a weak D match, TRBD1 (5 bases). The CDR3 sequence is 14 residues long. V was pared by 2 bases and J by 2 bases, with 10 bases between. The germline V gene has CDR1 MNHEY and CDR2 SVGAGI. The CDR3 sequence: CASSYSETAYEQYF. The DNA for the CDR3 is TGTGCCAGCAGTTACAGCGAGACAGCCTACGAGCAGTACTTC.

This chain links TRBV7-2 with TRBJ2-7; weak D call: TRBD1 (5 bases). Trimming took 2 bases from V and 6 from J, leaving 17 bases between them. CDR3 length: 15 residues. Germline V gives CDR1 SGHTA, CDR2 FQGNSA. The CDR3 DNA reads as TGTGCCAGCAGCTTAAAGTTCGGCAGGGCATCCGAGCAGTACTTC. This translates into CASSLKFGRASEQYF.